This T cell receptor beta chain was found in a study of blood T cell repertoires in COVID-19. Study summary: Samples representing acute and convalescent COVID-19 were sourced from the United States, Italy and Spain. T cells, B-cell-depleted T cells, or PBMCs provided the cDNA or gDNA that served as material.

This clone was seen at least ten times. Seattle cases were enrolled at active infection and followed longitudinally. Study processing details: For nucleated cells, counts were estimated from reference gene primer amplification. Libraries were prepared by immunoSEQ multiplex PCR; TCRdb keeps only in-frame clonotypes and omits some of them. V, J and clone size were drawn from that table, and D and trimming were deduced from the DNA. Found here are some 180,000 clones, 75% to 90% of them singletons; the top ten hold 6.5% to 8.5%. With V trimmed by 5 bases and J by 3 bases, 4 bases remained unmatched. The CDR3 has 13 residues. Germline CDR1 is SGHTA and CDR2 is FQGNSA.

This TCR came from a woman aged 40 to 50 with COVID-19, enrolled during active disease. Sequencing was performed on peripheral blood. The chain combines TRBV7-2 with TRBJ2-7; 7 bases match TRBD1. The CDR3, as DNA: TGTGCCAGCAGCGTCCGGGACAGCTACGAGCAGTACTTC. It specifies CASSVRDSYEQYF.